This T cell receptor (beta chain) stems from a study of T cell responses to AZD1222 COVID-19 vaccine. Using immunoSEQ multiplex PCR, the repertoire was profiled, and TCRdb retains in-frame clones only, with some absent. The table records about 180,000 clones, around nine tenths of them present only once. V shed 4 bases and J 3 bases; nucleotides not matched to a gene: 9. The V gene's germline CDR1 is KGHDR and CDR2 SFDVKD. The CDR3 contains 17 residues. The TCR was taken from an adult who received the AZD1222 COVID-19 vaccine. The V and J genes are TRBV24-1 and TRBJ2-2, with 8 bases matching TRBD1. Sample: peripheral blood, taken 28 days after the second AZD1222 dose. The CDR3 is CATSEAGGDWDTGELFF. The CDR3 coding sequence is TGTGCCACCAGTGAAGCAGGGGGCGATTGGGACACCGGGGAGCTGTTTTTT.